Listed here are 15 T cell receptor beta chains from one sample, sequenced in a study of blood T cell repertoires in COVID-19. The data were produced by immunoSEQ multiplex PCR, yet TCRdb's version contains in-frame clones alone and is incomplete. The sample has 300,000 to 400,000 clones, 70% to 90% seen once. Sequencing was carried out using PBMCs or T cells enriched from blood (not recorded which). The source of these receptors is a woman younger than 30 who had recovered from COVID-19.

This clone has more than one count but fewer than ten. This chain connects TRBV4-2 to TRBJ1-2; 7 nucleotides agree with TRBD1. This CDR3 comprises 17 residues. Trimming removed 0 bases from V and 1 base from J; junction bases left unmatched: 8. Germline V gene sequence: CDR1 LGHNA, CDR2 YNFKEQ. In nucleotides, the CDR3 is TGTGCCAGCAGCCAAGATTGGGGGACAGAAGTTAACTATGGCTACACCTTC. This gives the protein CASSQDWGTEVNYGYTF.

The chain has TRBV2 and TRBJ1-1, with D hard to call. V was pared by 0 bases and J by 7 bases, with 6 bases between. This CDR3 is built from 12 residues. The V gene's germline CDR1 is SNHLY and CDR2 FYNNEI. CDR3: CASSEAPREAFF. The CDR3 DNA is TGTGCCAGCAGTGAAGCCCCTCGTGAAGCTTTCTTT.

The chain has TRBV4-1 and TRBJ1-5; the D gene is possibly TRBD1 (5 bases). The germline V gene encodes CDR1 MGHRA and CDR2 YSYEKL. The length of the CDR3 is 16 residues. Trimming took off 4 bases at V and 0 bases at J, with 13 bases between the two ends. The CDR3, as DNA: TGCGCCAGCAGCCCCTGGGGGGGGTATAGCAATCAGCCCCAGCATTTT. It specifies CASSPWGGYSNQPQHF.

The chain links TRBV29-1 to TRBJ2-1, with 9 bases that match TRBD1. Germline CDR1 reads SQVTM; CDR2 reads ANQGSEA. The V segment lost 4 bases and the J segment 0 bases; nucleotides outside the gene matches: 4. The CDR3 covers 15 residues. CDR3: CSVVPGQGSYNEQFF. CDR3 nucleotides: TGCAGCGTTGTCCCGGGACAGGGCTCCTACAATGAGCAGTTCTTC.

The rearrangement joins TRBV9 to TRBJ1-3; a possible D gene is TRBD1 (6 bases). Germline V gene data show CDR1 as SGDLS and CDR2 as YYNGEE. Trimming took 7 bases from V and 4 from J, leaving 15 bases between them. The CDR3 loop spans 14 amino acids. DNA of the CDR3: TGTGCCAGCTCGCCAGGGGAGGGGGGAAACACCATATATTTT. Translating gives CASSPGEGGNTIYF.

DNA of the CDR3: TGTGCCAGCAGCCCAGTTGGGCCCGGGGAGCTGTTTTTT. Translated: CASSPVGPGELFF. The chain has TRBV7-3 and TRBJ2-2, with D unclear. Germline loops: CDR1 SGHTA, CDR2 FQGTGA. V was clipped by 5 bases and J by 6 bases, with 10 bases between them. The CDR3 spans 13 residues.

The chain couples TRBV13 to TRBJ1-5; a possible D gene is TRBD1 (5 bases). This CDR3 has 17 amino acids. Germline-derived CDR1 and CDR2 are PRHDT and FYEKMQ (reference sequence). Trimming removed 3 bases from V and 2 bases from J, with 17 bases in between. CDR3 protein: CASSLGLRLEGNQPQHF. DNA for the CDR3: TGTGCCAGCAGCTTGGGACTGCGATTGGAAGGCAATCAGCCCCAGCATTTT.

The DNA for the CDR3 is TGTGCCAGCAGCAAAGCGGGCAGGTTAGGACAGCCCCAGCATTTT. Residues: CASSKAGRLGQPQHF. This chain joins TRBV21-1 and TRBJ1-5; the tabulated D call, TRBD1, remains unverified against the DNA. TRBV21-1 is a pseudogene segment. CDR3 length: 15 residues.

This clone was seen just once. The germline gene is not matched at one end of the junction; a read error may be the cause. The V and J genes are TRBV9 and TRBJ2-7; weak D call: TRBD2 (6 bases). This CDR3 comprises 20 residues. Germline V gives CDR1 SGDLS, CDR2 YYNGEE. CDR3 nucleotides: TGTGCCAGCAGCGTGAACCCGGGGGTTTATCGTACCGGCCGCTCCGACGAGCAGTACTTC. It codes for CASSVNPGVYRTGRSDEQYF. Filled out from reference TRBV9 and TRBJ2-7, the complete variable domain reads DSGVTQTPKHLITATGQRVTLRCSPRSGDLSVYWYQQSLDQGLQFLIQYYNGEERAKGNILERFSAQQFPDLHSELNLSSLELGDSALYFCASSVNPGVYRTGRSDEQYFGPGTRLTVT.

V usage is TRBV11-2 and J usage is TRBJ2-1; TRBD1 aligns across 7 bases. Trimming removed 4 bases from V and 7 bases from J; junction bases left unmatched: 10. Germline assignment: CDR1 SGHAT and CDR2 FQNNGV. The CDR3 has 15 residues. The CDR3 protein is CASSSYRGVWNEQFF. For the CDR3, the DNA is TGTGCCAGCAGCTCCTACAGGGGTGTTTGGAATGAGCAGTTCTTC.

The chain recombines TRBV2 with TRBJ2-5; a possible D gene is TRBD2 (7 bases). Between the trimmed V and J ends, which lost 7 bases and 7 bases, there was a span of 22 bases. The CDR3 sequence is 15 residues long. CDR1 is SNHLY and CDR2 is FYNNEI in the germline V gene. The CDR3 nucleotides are TGTGCCAGCACCCCCAGGGGAGGGGGGCATGTGACCCAGTACTTC. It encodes CASTPRGGGHVTQYF.

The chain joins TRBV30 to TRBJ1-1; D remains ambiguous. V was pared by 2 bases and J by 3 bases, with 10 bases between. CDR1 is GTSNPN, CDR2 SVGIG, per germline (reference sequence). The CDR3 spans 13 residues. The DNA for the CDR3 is TGTGCCTGGAGTCAAGATCCGGACACTGAAGCTTTCTTT. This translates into CAWSQDPDTEAFF.

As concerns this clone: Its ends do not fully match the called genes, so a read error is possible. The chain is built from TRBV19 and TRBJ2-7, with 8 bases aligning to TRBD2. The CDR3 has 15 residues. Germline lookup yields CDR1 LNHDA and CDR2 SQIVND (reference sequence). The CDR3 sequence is CTSSPAGDTSYEQYF. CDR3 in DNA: TGTACCAGTAGCCCAGCGGGGGATACCTCCTACGAGCAGTACTTC.

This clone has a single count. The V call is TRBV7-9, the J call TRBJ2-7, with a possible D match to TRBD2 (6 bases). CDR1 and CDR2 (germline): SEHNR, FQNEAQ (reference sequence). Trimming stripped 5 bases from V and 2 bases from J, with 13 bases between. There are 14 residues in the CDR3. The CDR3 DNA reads TGTGCCAGCAGCCCGCGGGGCCTCCCCTACGAGCAGTACTTC. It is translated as CASSPRGLPYEQYF.

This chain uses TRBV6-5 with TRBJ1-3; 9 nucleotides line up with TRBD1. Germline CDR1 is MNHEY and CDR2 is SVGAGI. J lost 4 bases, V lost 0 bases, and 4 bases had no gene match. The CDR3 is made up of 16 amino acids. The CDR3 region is CASSYSTGGQGNTIYF. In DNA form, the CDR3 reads TGTGCCAGCAGTTACTCCACAGGGGGCCAGGGAAACACCATATATTTT.